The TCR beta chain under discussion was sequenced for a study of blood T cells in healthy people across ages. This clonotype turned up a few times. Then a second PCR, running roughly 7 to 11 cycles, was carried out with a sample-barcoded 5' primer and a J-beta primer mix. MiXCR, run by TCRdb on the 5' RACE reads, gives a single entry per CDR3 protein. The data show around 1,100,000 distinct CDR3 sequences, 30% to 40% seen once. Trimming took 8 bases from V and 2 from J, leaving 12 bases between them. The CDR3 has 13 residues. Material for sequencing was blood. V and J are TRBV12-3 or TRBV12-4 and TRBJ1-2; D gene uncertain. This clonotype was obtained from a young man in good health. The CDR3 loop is CASGHSTNYGYTF. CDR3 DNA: TGTGCCAGCGGTCACAGTACAAACTATGGCTACACCTTC.